Each of the 11 T cell receptor beta chains below was sequenced from the same sample in a study of blood T cells in healthy people across ages. PCR was performed a second time for about 7 to 11 cycles using a sample-barcoded 5' primer and a J-beta primer mix. TCRdb called the 5' RACE reads again in MiXCR, with one record for every CDR3 protein. The sample includes 1.5 million to 1.9 million distinct CDR3 sequences, approximately 42% of them seen just once. The specimen was blood. The receptor source for this set is a woman younger than 35 in good health.

The J gene is TRBJ2-4, the V gene TRBV11-2, with D possibly being TRBD1 (6 bases). The last part of the DNA fits TRBJ2-7 better; the J call may be wrong. The CDR3 covers 15 residues. Germline CDR1 reads SGHAT; CDR2 reads FQNNGV. CDR3 amino acids: CASSLGADSRYEQYF. As DNA, the CDR3 is TGTGCCAGCAGCTTAGGGGCGGACAGTCGATACGAGCAGTACTTC.

The table lists this clonotype with a few counts. The V call is TRBV7-2, the J call TRBJ1-2; D gene uncertain. This CDR3 is 13 amino acids long. CDR1 is SGHTA and CDR2 is FQGNSA in the germline V gene. Trimming pared 6 bases from V and 0 bases from J, leaving 8 bases between. The chain's CDR3 is CASRDGSNYGYTF. The CDR3 nucleotides are TGTGCCAGCAGGGATGGTTCTAACTATGGCTACACCTTC.

This clonotype appeared a few times. The chain has TRBV12-3 or TRBV12-4 and TRBJ1-6, with 7 bases identical to TRBD1. The CDR3 has 15 residues. V lost 5 bases, J lost 5 bases, and 6 bases stayed unmatched. The CDR3 nucleotides are TGTGCCAGCAGTCGAGGGGGCTCGAATAATTCACCCCTCCACTTT. It encodes CASSRGGSNNSPLHF.

This clonotype was seen a few times. V and J are TRBV7-2 and TRBJ2-1; 8 nucleotides match TRBD2. The CDR3 is made up of 16 amino acids. V shed 5 bases and J 3 bases; nucleotides not matched to a gene: 9. CDR1 and CDR2 (germline): SGHTA, FQGNSA. The CDR3 spells CASSTLSGDFYNEQFF. DNA of the CDR3: TGTGCCAGCAGCACACTTAGCGGGGACTTCTACAATGAGCAGTTCTTC.

The chain uses TRBV6-5 and TRBJ2-4; TRBD1 or TRBD2 may be the D gene (7 bases each). This CDR3 spans 15 amino acids. Looked up from germline, CDR1 is MNHEY and CDR2 is SVGAGI. V lost 6 bases to trimming and J lost 3 bases, with 15 bases between them. This CDR3 is CASRPQGEGKNIQYF. The CDR3 DNA sequence: TGTGCCAGCAGACCTCAGGGGGAGGGCAAAAACATTCAGTACTTC.

In this sample, this clonotype turned up a few times. This CDR3 reads CSVEDPWQGANTQYF. The CDR3 DNA is TGCAGCGTTGAAGACCCCTGGCAGGGGGCGAATACGCAGTATTTT. The chain is built from TRBV29-1 and TRBJ2-3, with 8 bases aligning to TRBD1. CDR1 and CDR2 (germline): SQVTM, ANQGSEA. This CDR3 has 15 amino acids. With 0 bases clipped from V and 7 bases from J, the junction kept 9 bases outside the gene matches.

The chain is built from TRBV11-2 and TRBJ1-2, with D unclear. Trimming pared 5 bases from V and 4 bases from J, leaving 11 bases between. Germline lookup yields CDR1 SGHAT and CDR2 FQNNGV. The CDR3 sequence is 13 residues long. CDR3 protein: CASSVNYIYGYTF. In nucleotides, the CDR3 is TGTGCCAGCAGCGTAAACTATATCTATGGCTACACCTTC. Using reference TRBV11-2 and TRBJ1-2 for the parts outside the CDR3, the full variable domain is EAGVAQSPRYKIIEKRQSVAFWCNPISGHATLYWYQQILGQGPKLLIQFQNNGVVDDSQLPKDRFSAERLKGVDSTLKIQPAKLEDSAVYLCASSVNYIYGYTFGSGTRLTVV.

The rearrangement joins TRBV29-1 to TRBJ2-7, with D tentatively TRBD2 (6 bases). The CDR3 has 14 amino acids. Trimming took off 5 bases at V and 0 bases at J, with 14 bases between the two ends. Germline CDR1 SQVTM, CDR2 ANQGSEA. Here the CDR3 reads CSVNRGTSSYEQYF. CDR3 sequence (DNA): TGCAGCGTTAACCGGGGGACCAGCTCCTACGAGCAGTACTTC.

The rearrangement links TRBV12-5 to TRBJ2-1; 10 bases align to TRBD1. Germline V gives CDR1 LGHNT, CDR2 FRNRAP. Trimming took 5 bases from V and 8 from J; bases not matched to a gene: 6. This CDR3 spans 14 amino acids. The CDR3 sequence is CASGVGDRGYEQFF. In DNA, the CDR3 is TGTGCTAGTGGTGTGGGGGACAGGGGCTATGAGCAGTTCTTC. Full variable domain (missing parts from reference TRBV12-5 and TRBJ2-1): DARVTQTPRHKVTEMGQEVTMRCQPILGHNTVFWYRQTMMQGLELLAYFRNRAPLDDSGMPKDRFSAEMPDATLATLKIQPSEPRDSAVYFCASGVGDRGYEQFFGPGTRLTVL.

For this clonotype: A read error may be the cause here, since a much bigger clone is one base away. V and J are TRBV3-1 and TRBJ2-1; the D is unclear. Germline values: CDR1 LGHDT, CDR2 YNNKEL (reference sequence). Trimming pared 2 bases from V and 13 bases from J, leaving 18 bases between. This CDR3 has 14 residues. The CDR3 DNA sequence: TGTGCCAGCAGCCAATACGTCGGCGGAGAGACCCAGTTCTTC. It codes for CASSQYVGGETQFF.

There are many counts of this clonotype. This chain connects TRBV12-3 or TRBV12-4 to TRBJ1-2, with a tentative D call TRBD1 (6 bases). Trimming shortened V by 3 bases and J by 5 bases, and 13 bases separated the two germline ends. There are 14 residues in the CDR3. CDR3 sequence (DNA): TGTGCCAGCAGTTTGCGGCAGGGGAAGTATGGCTACACCTTC. Translation gives CASSLRQGKYGYTF.